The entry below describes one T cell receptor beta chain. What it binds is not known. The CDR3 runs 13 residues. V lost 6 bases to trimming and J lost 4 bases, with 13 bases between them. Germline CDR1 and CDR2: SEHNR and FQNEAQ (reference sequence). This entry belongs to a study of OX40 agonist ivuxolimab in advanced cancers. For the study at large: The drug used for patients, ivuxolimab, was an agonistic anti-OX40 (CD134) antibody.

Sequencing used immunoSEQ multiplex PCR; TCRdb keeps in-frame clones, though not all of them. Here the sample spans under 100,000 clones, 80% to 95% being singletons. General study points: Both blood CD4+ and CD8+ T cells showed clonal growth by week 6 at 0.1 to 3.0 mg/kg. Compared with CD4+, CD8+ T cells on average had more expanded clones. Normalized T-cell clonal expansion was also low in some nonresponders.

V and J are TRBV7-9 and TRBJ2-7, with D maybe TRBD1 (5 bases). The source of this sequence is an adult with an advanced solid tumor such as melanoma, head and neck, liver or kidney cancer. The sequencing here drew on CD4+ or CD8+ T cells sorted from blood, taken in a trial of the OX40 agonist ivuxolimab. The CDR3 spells CASSSVSGYEQYF. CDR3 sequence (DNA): TGTGCCAGCAGTTCCGTCTCAGGGTACGAGCAGTACTTC.